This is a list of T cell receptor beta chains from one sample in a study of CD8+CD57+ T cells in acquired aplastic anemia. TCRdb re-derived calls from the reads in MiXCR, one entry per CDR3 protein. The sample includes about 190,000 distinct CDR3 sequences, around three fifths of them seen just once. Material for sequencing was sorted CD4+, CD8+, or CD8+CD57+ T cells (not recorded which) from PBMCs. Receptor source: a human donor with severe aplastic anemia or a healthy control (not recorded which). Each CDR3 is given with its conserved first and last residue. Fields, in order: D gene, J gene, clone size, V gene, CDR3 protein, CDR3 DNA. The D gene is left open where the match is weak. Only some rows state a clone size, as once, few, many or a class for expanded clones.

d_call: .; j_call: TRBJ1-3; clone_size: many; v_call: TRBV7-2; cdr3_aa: CASSFVGTRNTIYF; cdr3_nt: TGTGCCAGCAGCTTTGTAGGGACTCGAAACACCATATATTTT
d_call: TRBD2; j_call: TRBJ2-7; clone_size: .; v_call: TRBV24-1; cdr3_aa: CATSDGAGDAYEQYF; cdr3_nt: TGTGCCACCAGTGATGGGGCGGGAGATGCCTACGAGCAGTACTTC
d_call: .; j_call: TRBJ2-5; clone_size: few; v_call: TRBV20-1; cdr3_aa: CSANDGRAQETQYF; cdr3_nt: TGCAGTGCTAATGACGGACGGGCCCAAGAGACCCAGTACTTC
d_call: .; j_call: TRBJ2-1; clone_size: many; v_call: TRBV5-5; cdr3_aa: CASSLFEYNEQFF; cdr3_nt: TGTGCCAGCAGCTTGTTTGAGTACAATGAGCAGTTCTTC
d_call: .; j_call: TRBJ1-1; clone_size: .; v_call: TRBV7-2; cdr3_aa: CASSLFLRSEAFF; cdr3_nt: TGTGCCAGCAGCTTATTTCTAAGGAGCGAAGCTTTCTTT
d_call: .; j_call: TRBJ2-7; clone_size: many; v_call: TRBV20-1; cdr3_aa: CSARDLAGFSYEQYF; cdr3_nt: TGCAGTGCTAGAGATCTGGCGGGATTTTCCTACGAGCAGTACTTC
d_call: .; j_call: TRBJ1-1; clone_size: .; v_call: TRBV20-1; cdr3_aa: CSAHWEPNTEAFF; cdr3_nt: TGCAGTGCCCACTGGGAACCCAACACTGAAGCTTTCTTT
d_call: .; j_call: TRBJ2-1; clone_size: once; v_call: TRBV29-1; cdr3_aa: CSATLFNEQFF; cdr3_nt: TGCAGCGCGACCTTATTCAATGAGCAGTTCTTC
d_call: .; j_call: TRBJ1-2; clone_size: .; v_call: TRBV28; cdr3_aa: CASSFDTGNPYTF; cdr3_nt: TGTGCCAGCAGTTTTGACACAGGGAATCCCTACACCTTC
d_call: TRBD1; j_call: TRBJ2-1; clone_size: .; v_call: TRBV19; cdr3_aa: CASSIGGTGGNEQFF; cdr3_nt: TGTGCCAGTAGTATAGGTGGGACAGGGGGGAATGAGCAGTTCTTC
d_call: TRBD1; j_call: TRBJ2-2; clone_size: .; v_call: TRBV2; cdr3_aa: CASRAWTGTFLNTGELFF; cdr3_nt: TGTGCCAGCAGAGCTTGGACAGGGACCTTCTTGAACACCGGGGAGCTGTTTTTT
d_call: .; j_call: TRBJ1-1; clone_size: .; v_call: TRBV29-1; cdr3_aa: CSVPLGGEAFF; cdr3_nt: TGCAGCGTGCCTCTCGGCGGAGAAGCTTTCTTT
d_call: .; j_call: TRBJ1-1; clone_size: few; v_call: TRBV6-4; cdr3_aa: CASSPTWGTEAFF; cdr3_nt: TGTGCCAGCAGTCCGACATGGGGCACTGAAGCTTTCTTT
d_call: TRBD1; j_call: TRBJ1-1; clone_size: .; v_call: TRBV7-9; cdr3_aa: CASSSGQLKAFF; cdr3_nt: TGTGCCAGCAGCTCGGGACAGCTAAAAGCTTTCTTT
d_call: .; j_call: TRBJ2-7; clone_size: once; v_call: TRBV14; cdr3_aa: CASSQQVDYEQYF; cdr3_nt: TGTGCCAGCAGCCAACAGGTCGACTACGAGCAGTACTTC
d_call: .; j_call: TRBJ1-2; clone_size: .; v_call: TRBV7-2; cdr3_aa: CASSQAEDTYGYTF; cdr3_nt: TGTGCCAGCAGCCAAGCAGAGGATACCTATGGCTACACCTTC
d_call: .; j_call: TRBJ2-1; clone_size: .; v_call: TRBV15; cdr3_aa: CATSRDLVYEQFF; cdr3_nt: TGTGCCACCAGCAGAGATCTGGTCTATGAGCAGTTCTTC
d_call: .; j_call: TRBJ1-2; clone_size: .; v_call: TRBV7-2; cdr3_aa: CASGQSRANYGYTF; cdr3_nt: TGTGCCAGCGGACAGTCGCGAGCTAACTATGGCTACACCTTC
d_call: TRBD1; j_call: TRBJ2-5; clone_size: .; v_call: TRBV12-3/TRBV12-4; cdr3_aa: CASSRATGGHGETQYF; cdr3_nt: TGTGCCAGCAGTAGGGCGACAGGGGGTCATGGGGAGACCCAGTACTTC
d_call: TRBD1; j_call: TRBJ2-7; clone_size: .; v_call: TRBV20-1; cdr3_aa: CSARDRTEYEQYF; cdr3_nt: TGCAGTGCTAGGGACAGGACCGAATACGAGCAGTACTTC
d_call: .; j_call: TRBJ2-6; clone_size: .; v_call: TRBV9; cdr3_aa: CASSVRGGANVLTF; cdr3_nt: TGTGCCAGCAGCGTAAGAGGGGGGGCCAACGTCCTGACTTTC
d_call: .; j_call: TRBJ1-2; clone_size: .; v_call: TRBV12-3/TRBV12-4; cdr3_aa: CASSLGSVGYGYTF; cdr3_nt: TGTGCCAGCAGTTTAGGATCCGTGGGATATGGCTACACCTTC
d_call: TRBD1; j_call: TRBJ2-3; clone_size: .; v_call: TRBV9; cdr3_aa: CASSVGQGDSPGDTQYF; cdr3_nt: TGTGCCAGCAGCGTAGGACAGGGAGACAGTCCTGGCGATACGCAGTATTTT
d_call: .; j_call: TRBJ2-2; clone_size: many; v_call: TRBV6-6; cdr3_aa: CASSYYRGDTGELFF; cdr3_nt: TGTGCCAGCAGTTACTACCGGGGTGACACCGGGGAGCTGTTTTTT
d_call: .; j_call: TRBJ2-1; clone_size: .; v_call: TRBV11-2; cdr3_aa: CASSLIGDEQFF; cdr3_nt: TGTGCCAGCAGCTTAATAGGGGATGAGCAGTTCTTC
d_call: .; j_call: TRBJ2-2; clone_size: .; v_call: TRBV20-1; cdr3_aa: CSARDRDFAYTGELFF; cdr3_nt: TGCAGTGCTAGAGATAGGGACTTCGCGTACACCGGGGAGCTGTTTTTT
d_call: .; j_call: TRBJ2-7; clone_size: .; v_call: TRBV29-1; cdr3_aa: CSVERNSDSYEQYF; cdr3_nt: TGCAGCGTTGAACGTAACAGTGACTCCTACGAGCAGTACTTC
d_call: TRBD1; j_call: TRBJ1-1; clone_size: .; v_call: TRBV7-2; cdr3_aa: CASSLAGTGPMNTEAFF; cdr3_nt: TGTGCCAGCAGCTTAGCCGGGACAGGGCCTATGAACACTGAAGCTTTCTTT
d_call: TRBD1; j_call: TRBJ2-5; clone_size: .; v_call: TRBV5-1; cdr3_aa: CASRVGQGSETQYF; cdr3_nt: TGCGCCAGCAGAGTAGGACAGGGAAGCGAGACCCAGTACTTC
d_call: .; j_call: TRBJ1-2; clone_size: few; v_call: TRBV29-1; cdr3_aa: CSVEDPTGGYTF; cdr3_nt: TGCAGCGTTGAAGATCCTACGGGTGGCTACACCTTC
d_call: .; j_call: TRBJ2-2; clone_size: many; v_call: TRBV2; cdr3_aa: CASRPLAGELFF; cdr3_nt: TGTGCCAGCAGGCCCCTAGCCGGGGAGCTGTTTTTT
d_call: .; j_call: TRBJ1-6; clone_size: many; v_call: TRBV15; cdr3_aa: CATTLSTNSPLHF; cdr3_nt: TGTGCCACCACTCTTTCCACGAATTCACCCCTCCACTTT
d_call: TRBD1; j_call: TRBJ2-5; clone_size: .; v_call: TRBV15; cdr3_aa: CATSEGGQGGETQYF; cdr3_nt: TGTGCCACCAGCGAGGGGGGACAGGGGGGCGAGACCCAGTACTTC
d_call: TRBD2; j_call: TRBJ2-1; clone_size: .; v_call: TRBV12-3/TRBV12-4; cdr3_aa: CASSSPTVSSGGLDEQFF; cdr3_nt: TGTGCCAGCAGTTCCCCCACCGTGTCTAGCGGGGGGTTGGATGAGCAGTTCTTC
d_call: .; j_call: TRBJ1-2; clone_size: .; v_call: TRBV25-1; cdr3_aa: CASSDPTPSYGYTF; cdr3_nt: TGTGCCAGCAGTGATCCTACGCCGTCCTATGGCTACACCTTC
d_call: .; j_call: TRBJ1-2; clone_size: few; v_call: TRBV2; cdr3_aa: CASSEHSHYGYTF; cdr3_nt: TGTGCCAGCAGTGAACATAGCCACTATGGCTACACCTTC
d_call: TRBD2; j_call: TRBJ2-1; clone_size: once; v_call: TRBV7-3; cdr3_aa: CASSLRSSGRFNEQFF; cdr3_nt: TGTGCCAGCAGCCTACGATCTAGCGGGAGATTCAATGAGCAGTTCTTC
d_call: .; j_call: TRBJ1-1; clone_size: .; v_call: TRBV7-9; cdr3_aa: CASSLAGSLNTEAFF; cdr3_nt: TGTGCCAGCAGCTTAGCAGGGTCCCTGAACACTGAAGCTTTCTTT
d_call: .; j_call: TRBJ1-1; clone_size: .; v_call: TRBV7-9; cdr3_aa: CASTLSEGTEAFF; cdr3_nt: TGTGCCAGCACCCTATCCGAGGGGACTGAAGCTTTCTTT
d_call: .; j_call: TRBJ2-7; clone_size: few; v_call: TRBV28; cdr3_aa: CASSLRARQPVSYEQYF; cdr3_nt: TGTGCCAGCAGTTTAAGAGCACGACAGCCTGTTTCCTACGAGCAGTACTTC
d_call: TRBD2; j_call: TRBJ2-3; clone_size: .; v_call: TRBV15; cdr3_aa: CATSRDLGAGADTQYF; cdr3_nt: TGTGCCACCAGCAGAGATCTCGGAGCGGGGGCAGATACGCAGTATTTT
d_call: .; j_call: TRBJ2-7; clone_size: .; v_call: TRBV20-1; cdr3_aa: CSARPDIYSYEQYF; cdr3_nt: TGCAGTGCTAGGCCCGACATATACTCCTACGAGCAGTACTTC
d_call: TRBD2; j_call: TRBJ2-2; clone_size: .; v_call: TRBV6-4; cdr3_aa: CASSEGTTNTGELFF; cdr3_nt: TGTGCCAGCAGTGAAGGGACTACGAACACCGGGGAGCTGTTTTTT
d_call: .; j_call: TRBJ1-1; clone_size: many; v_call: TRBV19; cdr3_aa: CASSIGAGMNTEAFF; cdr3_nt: TGTGCCAGTAGTATTGGGGCAGGGATGAACACTGAAGCTTTCTTT
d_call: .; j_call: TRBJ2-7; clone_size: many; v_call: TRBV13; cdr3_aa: CASSLGPPSEQYF; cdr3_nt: TGTGCCAGCAGCTTAGGCCCCCCCTCTGAGCAGTACTTC
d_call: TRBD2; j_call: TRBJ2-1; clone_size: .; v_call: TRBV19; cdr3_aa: CASQPASSGGNYNEQFF; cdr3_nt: TGTGCCAGCCAACCCGCTTCTAGCGGGGGGAACTACAATGAGCAGTTCTTC